Listed below are T cell receptor beta chains from one sample, sequenced in a study of Graves' ophthalmopathy and Graves' hyperthyroidism. TCRdb fed the multiplex PCR reads into MiXCR, producing one record per CDR3 protein. The table has roughly 500,000 distinct CDR3 sequences, under 15% seen once. Sequencing was carried out using blood. The receptors were sampled from a woman aged 25 to 39 with Graves' ophthalmopathy. CDR3s include the opening cysteine and the closing phenylalanine or tryptophan. A D gene is named only where the DNA matches it firmly. The size entry is marked missing in some rows and otherwise reads once, few, many or a size class.

J gene | V gene | clone size | D gene | CDR3 DNA | CDR3 protein
TRBJ1-1 | TRBV27 | few | . | TGTGCCAGCAGACCATGGGGGAATATGAACACTGAAGCTTTCTTT | CASRPWGNMNTEAFF
TRBJ2-6 | TRBV5-1 | many | TRBD2 | TGCGCCAGCAGCTTGGTTGGGCGGGGGGGCCTCAACTCTGGGGCCAACGTCCTGACTTTC | CASSLVGRGGLNSGANVLTF
TRBJ2-2 | TRBV6-2/TRBV6-3 | . | . | TGTGCCAGCAGTTACTCGAGCACCACCGGGGATCTGTTTTTT | CASSYSSTTGDLFF
TRBJ2-2 | TRBV7-6 | many | . | TGTGCCAGCAGCTTGCAGGGGACAAACACCGGGGAGCTGTTTTTT | CASSLQGTNTGELFF
TRBJ2-7 | TRBV11-2 | many | TRBD1 | TGTGCCAGCACCTCCCTGCGGGACAGGGCCTACGAGCAGTACTTC | CASTSLRDRAYEQYF
TRBJ2-6 | TRBV20-1 | many | . | TGCAGTGCTAGAGGGGTAGTATTCTCTGGGGCCAACGTCCTGACTTTC | CSARGVVFSGANVLTF
TRBJ2-5 | TRBV20-1 | many | . | TGCAGTGCTAGAAAGGGACTTTCCGAGACCCAGTACTTC | CSARKGLSETQYF
TRBJ1-2 | TRBV20-1 | many | . | TGCAGTGCTTCTCAGGGCCGCTATGGCTACACCTTC | CSASQGRYGYTF
TRBJ2-3 | TRBV6-1 | many | . | TGTGCCAGCAGCTCCATAGGAGTAACAGATACGCAGTATTTT | CASSSIGVTDTQYF
TRBJ2-7 | TRBV2 | many | TRBD1 | TGTGCCAGTGGCCGGGGACAGGGTCATTCCGAGCAGTACTTC | CASGRGQGHSEQYF
TRBJ1-1 | TRBV5-6 | many | . | TGTGCCAGCAGCTTTGTGGGGGCGTCGGAAACTGAAGCTTTCTTT | CASSFVGASETEAFF
TRBJ2-7 | TRBV20-1 | many | . | TGCAGTGCGGAGCCCAACCAATACGAGCAGTACTTC | CSAEPNQYEQYF
TRBJ2-4 | TRBV6-4 | once | . | TGTGCCAGCAGTGAACTGGCCAAAAACATTCAGTACTTC | CASSELAKNIQYF
TRBJ2-7 | TRBV6-5 | many | . | TGTGCCAGCAGTTCGGACGTCTACGAGCAGTACTTC | CASSSDVYEQYF
TRBJ1-1 | TRBV28 | many | TRBD1 | TGTGCCAGCAGTTTCCTTCAGGGGGCGAACACTGAAGCTTTCTTT | CASSFLQGANTEAFF
TRBJ1-5 | TRBV19 | many | TRBD1 | TGTGCCAGTAGTAACCGGGACAGGACCAATCAGCCCCAGCATTTT | CASSNRDRTNQPQHF
TRBJ1-2 | TRBV6-5 | few | TRBD1 | TGTGCCAGCAGTTACCTATCGGACAGGGTCTCTGGCTACACCTTC | CASSYLSDRVSGYTF
TRBJ1-5 | TRBV6-1 | many | . | TGTGCCAGCAAAGCGGGGACAACGAAAAATCAGCCCCAGCATTTT | CASKAGTTKNQPQHF
TRBJ2-4 | TRBV20-1 | many | . | TGCAGTGCCGAGCGGGACAGTAAAAACATTAAGTACTTC | CSAERDSKNIKYF
TRBJ2-2 | TRBV9 | many | TRBD2 | TGTGCCAGCAGCCCTCGGACTAGCGGGATGGGGGAGCTGTTTTTT | CASSPRTSGMGELFF
TRBJ1-2 | TRBV6-5 | . | . | TGTGCCTGCAGTTATCCCCACGTCACCTCCTTGGGGGGCTACACCTTC | CACSYPHVTSLGGYTF
TRBJ2-5 | TRBV6-1 | . | TRBD2 | TGTGCCAGCAGCGTAGGGATAGCGGGAGGGCCGGAGACCCAGTACTTC | CASSVGIAGGPETQYF
TRBJ1-6 | TRBV5-1 | . | . | TGCGCCAGCAGCTTGCAGGAGGGTCGGAATTCACCCCTCCACTTT | CASSLQEGRNSPLHF
TRBJ2-5 | TRBV6-1 | . | . | TGTGCCAGCAGAGTCTTAGAGACCCAGTACTTC | CASRVLETQYF
TRBJ2-5 | TRBV19 | many | TRBD1 | TGTGCCAGTAGTGGGACAGTACAAGAGACCCAGTACTTC | CASSGTVQETQYF
TRBJ2-2 | TRBV11-3 | many | TRBD1 | TGTGCCAGCAGCTTATTGACAGGGCGAGTCGCCGGGGAGCTGTTTTTT | CASSLLTGRVAGELFF
TRBJ1-2 | TRBV30 | many | TRBD1 | TGTGCCTGGAGTGTACGTTTGGAGGGGGCGTTAGGCTACACCTTC | CAWSVRLEGALGYTF
TRBJ1-5 | TRBV29-1 | many | TRBD1 | TGCAGCGTGGCAGACAGGGGGCTGGGTCAGCCCCAGCATTTT | CSVADRGLGQPQHF
TRBJ1-1 | TRBV6-1 | few | TRBD1 | TGTGCCAGCAGAAAGGACAGGGGCAACACTGAAGCTTTCTTT | CASRKDRGNTEAFF
TRBJ1-1 | TRBV19 | many | . | TGTGCCAGTAGTATAGGGGGCAAGAACACTGAAGCTTTCTTT | CASSIGGKNTEAFF
TRBJ1-2 | TRBV24-1 | many | . | TGTGCCACCAGTGACCGGGGCCGCCAGGGCGGCTACACCTTC | CATSDRGRQGGYTF
TRBJ2-7 | TRBV28 | many | TRBD1 | TGTGCCAGCATAGGACAGGCCTACGAGCAGTACTTC | CASIGQAYEQYF
TRBJ1-1 | TRBV5-1 | . | . | TGCGCCAGCAGCTTATTGGCAGACGACACTGAAGCTTTCTTT | CASSLLADDTEAFF